This T cell receptor beta chain appears in the sequencing data of a study of blood T cell repertoires in COVID-19. Data came from immunoSEQ multiplex PCR; TCRdb stores just in-frame clones and leaves some out. Among around 260,000 clones, approximately 84% were seen once, and the ten largest hold about a sixth. Recruited during active infection, patients (from Seattle) were subsequently followed longitudinally. V lost 0 bases and J lost 3, with 10 bases in between. The CDR3 runs to 14 residues. The germline CDR1 and CDR2 sequences are SGHRS and YFSETQ. The V and J genes are TRBV5-1 and TRBJ2-7, with D perhaps matching TRBD1 (5 bases). The sequenced sample was peripheral blood. The receptor was derived from a person aged 65 to 85 with COVID-19, enrolled during active disease. The CDR3 coding sequence is TGCGCCAGCAGCTTGGAAGGCAGGGTCTACGAGCAGTACTTC. Its translation is CASSLEGRVYEQYF. Complete variable domain (other parts from reference TRBV5-1 and TRBJ2-7): KAGVTQTPRYLIKTRGQQVTLSCSPISGHRSVSWYQQTPGQGLQFLFEYFSETQRNKGNFPGRFSGRQFSNSRSEMNVSTLELGDSALYLCASSLEGRVYEQYFGPGTRLTVT.